This entry lists 23 T cell receptor beta chains sequenced from one sample in a study of regulatory T cells in long-lasting Graves disease. Specified time point: persistent/refractory GD, antithyroid drugs over 5 years with positive TRAb. Researchers made the TCR library from RNA that was extracted from PBMCs. Investigators prepared the TCR beta libraries by applying iRepertoire HTBI primers and Arm-PCR of CDR3 regions. Via MiXCR, TCRdb re-called the multiplex PCR reads, giving one row per CDR3 protein. This sample has approximately 400,000 distinct CDR3 sequences, with roughly 24% found just once. Sequencing was performed on peripheral blood mononuclear cells (PBMCs), taken when the disease was refractory, from a patient treated with antithyroid drugs. The receptors here all came from a middle-aged woman with Graves disease.

The chain couples TRBV19 to TRBJ2-3; D uncertain. Germline values: CDR1 LNHDA, CDR2 SQIVND (reference sequence). The CDR3 length is 14 residues. V was cut by 4 bases and J by 9 bases, with 17 bases left in between. Written as DNA, the CDR3 is TGTGCCAGTAGTAGCTCCGCGGCATCTGAGACGCAGTATTTT. Translation gives CASSSSAASETQYF.

This clonotype was detected ten times or more. The rearrangement uses TRBV28 and TRBJ1-6, with a weak D call TRBD1 (6 bases). This CDR3 has 15 residues. The ends were cut back, 5 bases at V and 4 bases at J, with 12 bases in the middle. Germline CDR1 reads MDHEN; CDR2 reads SYDVKM. The CDR3 DNA is TGTGCCAGCAGTCTGTATCAGGGGTATAATTCACCCCTCCACTTT. This sequence encodes CASSLYQGYNSPLHF.

On this clonotype itself: A single base separates this from a much larger clone, so it may be a read error. The CDR3 sequence is CASTQGAHYEQYF. The DNA of the CDR3 is TGTGCCAGCACCCAAGGGGCTCACTACGAGCAGTACTTC. The chain carries TRBV3-1 and TRBJ2-7; a possible D gene is TRBD1 (5 bases). The germline CDR1 and CDR2 sequences are LGHDT and YNNKEL (reference sequence). The CDR3 spans 13 residues.

This clonotype occurred many times. The V call is TRBV11-2, the J call TRBJ2-5; D is perhaps TRBD2 (6 bases). V was trimmed by 4 bases and J by 3 bases, leaving 9 bases between them. This CDR3 has 13 residues. CDR1 is SGHAT and CDR2 is FQNNGV in the germline V gene. Written as DNA, the CDR3 is TGTGCCAGCAGCTGGGGGGTTGAAGAGACCCAGTACTTC. Its protein product is CASSWGVEETQYF.

In its sample, this clonotype was seen many times. The J gene is TRBJ2-7, the V gene TRBV2; 14 nucleotides match TRBD2. The V segment lost 9 bases and the J segment 3 bases; nucleotides outside the gene matches: 4. The CDR3 is 14 amino acids. Germline-derived CDR1 and CDR2 are SNHLY and FYNNEI. The DNA of the CDR3 is TGTGCCAGGGGGACTAGCGGGAGTAGCTACGAGCAGTACTTC. This gives the protein CARGTSGSSYEQYF.

This clonotype was counted ten times or more. This chain uses TRBV6-1 with TRBJ2-7, with 8 bases aligning to TRBD1. CDR3 length: 15 residues. Per germline, CDR1 MNHNS and CDR2 SASEGT. The J segment lost 4 bases and the V segment lost 7 bases, leaving 12 bases of the junction unmatched. The CDR3 sequence: CASKSGRGLWYEQYF. The CDR3 DNA reads as TGTGCCAGCAAGTCGGGCAGGGGGCTCTGGTACGAGCAGTACTTC.

V gene TRBV28 combines with J gene TRBJ2-3; a possible D gene is TRBD1 (6 bases). The CDR3 spans 17 residues. Trimming stripped 4 bases from V and 0 bases from J, with 17 bases between. The germline CDR1 and CDR2 sequences are MDHEN and SYDVKM. The CDR3 DNA reads as TGTGCCAGCAGTTACTCGGAAGGGGGATTTAGCACAGATACGCAGTATTTT. Protein sequence: CASSYSEGGFSTDTQYF.

The chain joins TRBV13 to TRBJ2-3; 8 nucleotides line up with TRBD2. Germline V lookup: CDR1 PRHDT, CDR2 FYEKMQ (reference sequence). This CDR3 contains 17 residues. V lost 1 base and J lost 4; bases outside the gene matches: 10. DNA for the CDR3: TGTGCCAGCAGCTTAGTGACAAGCGGGAGTGAACCAGATACGCAGTATTTT. Translating gives CASSLVTSGSEPDTQYF.

This clonotype was picked up many times. The CDR3 spells CASSLGGVRRETQYF. In nucleotides, the CDR3 is TGTGCCAGCAGCTTAGGTGGCGTTAGGCGGGAGACCCAGTACTTC. The gene calls are TRBV7-9 and TRBJ2-5; D call uncertain. The CDR3 consists of 15 residues. Per germline, CDR1 SEHNR and CDR2 FQNEAQ (reference sequence). V lost 1 base and J lost 5, with 14 bases in between.

This clonotype was seen only a few times. The gene calls are TRBV29-1 and TRBJ2-7; D possibly uses TRBD1 or TRBD2 (6 bases each). Germline loops: CDR1 SQVTM, CDR2 ANQGSEA. The CDR3 contains 13 residues. V gave up 5 bases and J gave up 0 bases, with 11 bases separating them. CDR3 residues: CSVYSGASYEQYF. In nucleotides, the CDR3 is TGCAGCGTTTATTCGGGGGCCTCCTACGAGCAGTACTTC.

This chain joins TRBV11-3 and TRBJ2-1; D is unclear. Germline CDR1 is SGHNT and CDR2 is YENEEA. V was clipped by 5 bases and J by 0 bases, with 8 bases between them. This CDR3 comprises 14 residues. CDR3 sequence (DNA): TGTGCCAGCAGCGACCTCAGCTCCTACAATGAGCAGTTCTTC. This codes for CASSDLSSYNEQFF.

This clonotype was picked up many times. The chain recombines TRBV6-9 with TRBJ2-5, with unresolved D. The CDR3 contains 14 residues. The germline V gene encodes CDR1 MNHGY and CDR2 SVAAGI. V was clipped by 3 bases and J by 5 bases, with 13 bases between them. This CDR3 reads CASSYPARSETQYF. CDR3 DNA sequence: TGTGCCAGCAGTTACCCTGCCCGGAGTGAGACCCAGTACTTC.

The chain combines TRBV3-1 with TRBJ2-3; no definite D call. Deletions cut 4 bases from V and 3 bases from J, with 8 bases between. This CDR3 has 13 amino acids. From germline, CDR1 is LGHDT and CDR2 YNNKEL (reference sequence). The DNA for the CDR3 is TGTGCCAGCAGCCCTGGGCTGACAGATACGCAGTATTTT. Amino acids: CASSPGLTDTQYF.

V and J are TRBV12-3 or TRBV12-4 and TRBJ1-2, with D perhaps matching TRBD1 (6 bases). V lost 5 bases and J 4 bases, leaving 14 bases between the germline ends. CDR3 length equals 14 residues. CDR3 bases: TGTGCCAGCAGTCTAACAGGGTGGGTCTATGGCTACACCTTC. It codes for CASSLTGWVYGYTF.

The V and J genes are TRBV20-1 and TRBJ2-3; TRBD2 matches at 7 bases. The V gene end was trimmed by 5 bases and the J gene end by 2 bases; junction bases not matched to a gene: 13. Per germline, CDR1 DFQATT and CDR2 SNEGSKA (reference sequence). The CDR3 runs 16 residues. CDR3 residues: CSAGPFEQRDTDTQYF. For the CDR3, the DNA is TGCAGTGCTGGTCCCTTTGAACAGCGGGACACAGATACGCAGTATTTT.

This clonotype was picked up a small number of times. V usage is TRBV9 and J usage is TRBJ2-1, with no clear D. Germline V gives CDR1 SGDLS, CDR2 YYNGEE. Trimming stripped 4 bases from V and 9 bases from J, with 11 bases between. The CDR3 consists of 12 residues. The CDR3 nucleotides are TGTGCCAGCAGCTCACCGATGCTTGAGCAGTTCTTC. As protein: CASSSPMLEQFF.

This clonotype was recorded many times. The chain combines TRBV12-3 or TRBV12-4 with TRBJ1-3; the D is unclear. This CDR3 is 15 amino acids long. V gave up 5 bases and J gave up 0 bases, with 11 bases separating them. CDR3 in amino acids: CASSPRRSSGNTIYF. The DNA for the CDR3 is TGTGCCAGCAGTCCCAGAAGGAGCTCTGGAAACACCATATATTTT.

Ten or more counts support this clonotype. As DNA, the CDR3 is TGTGCCAGCAGTCCGGGACTCTTGGGATCACCCCTCCACTTT. It yields the protein CASSPGLLGSPLHF. J is TRBJ1-6 and V is TRBV28; a weak D match, TRBD1 (5 bases). CDR3 length: 14 amino acids. CDR1 is MDHEN, CDR2 SYDVKM, per germline. V dropped 5 bases and J dropped 10 bases, with 15 bases sitting between them.

This clonotype was seen ten or more times. The rearrangement uses TRBV12-3 or TRBV12-4 and TRBJ2-2, with TRBD2 matching 11 bases. V shed 7 bases and J 7 bases; nucleotides not matched to a gene: 8. The CDR3 covers 15 residues. CDR3 bases: TGTGCCAGCACCTTAGCGGGAGGGCCATACGGGGAGCTGTTTTTT. Amino acid sequence: CASTLAGGPYGELFF.

Worth noting for this clonotype: One base away lies a much larger clone, so this may be a sequencing read error. The V call is TRBV12-3 or TRBV12-4, the J call TRBJ2-4; maybe TRBD1 (6 bases). This CDR3 region has 15 residues. Deletions cut 5 bases from V and 2 bases from J, with 13 bases between. The CDR3 coding sequence is TGTGCCAGCAGTAGAACAGGGATGACCAAAAACATTCAGTACTTC. Amino acid sequence: CASSRTGMTKNIQYF.

This clonotype has a count of ten or more. V gene TRBV28 combines with J gene TRBJ2-7; 7 bases agree with TRBD2. Per germline, CDR1 MDHEN and CDR2 SYDVKM. The V segment lost 1 base and the J segment 2 bases; nucleotides outside the gene matches: 5. CDR3 length: 15 amino acids. The CDR3: CASSLSERDPYEQYF. In nucleotides, the CDR3 is TGTGCCAGCAGTTTATCTGAGCGGGACCCCTACGAGCAGTACTTC.

The rearrangement joins TRBV5-5 to TRBJ1-2; TRBD1 aligns across 7 bases. Germline trimming cut 4 bases from V and 3 bases from J; bases unmatched to any gene: 9. Germline V CDR1 and CDR2: SGHKS, YYEKEE (reference sequence). This CDR3 contains 15 residues. The CDR3 DNA sequence: TGTGCCAGCAGCCGCTCGGGGCAGGGGGACTATGGCTACACCTTC. This translates into CASSRSGQGDYGYTF.

The rearrangement uses TRBV30 and TRBJ1-1; D is unresolved. The V gene lost 4 bases and the J gene lost 1 base, with 19 bases spanning the gap. Germline CDR1 reads GTSNPN; CDR2 reads SVGIG (reference sequence). The CDR3 sequence is 16 residues long. This CDR3 is CAWNSGRPRWNTEAFF. The CDR3 bases are TGTGCCTGGAATTCCGGGAGGCCGCGTTGGAACACTGAAGCTTTCTTT.